This T cell receptor (beta chain) was profiled in a study of blood T cell repertoires in COVID-19 (dated by TCRdb to the early 2020s). Broadly, across the study: Samples covering the acute and convalescent phases of COVID-19 were provided by collaborators in the United States, Italy and Spain. HLA class I and class II types, where available, came from metadata supplied by the sample provider rather than from assay-based typing. A de-identified subject ID, COVID-19 status, age in years and sex were almost always included in the sample metadata. Samples came from the ongoing ImmuneRACE study (first 160 participants) plus 1,254 subjects from 6 global collaborators. The material from the prospective study consisted of cDNA or gDNA derived from T cells, B-cell-depleted T cells, or PBMCs. A freely available public database, intended as a resource for researchers studying the immune response to SARS-CoV-2, is where the repertoires were released. Subjects who had been exposed to COVID-19, were actively infected with it, or had recovered from it provided the deeply sampled blood TCRbeta repertoires that made up the dataset.

Overall study results and their limits: The amount of clinical and demographic metadata varied by source and participant and was provided uncurated.

According to the germline V gene (reference sequence), CDR1 reads MNHEY and CDR2 reads SMNVEV. Counted from cysteine to phenylalanine, this CDR3 has 14 amino acids. The read is trimmed to its CDR3 DNA, 42 bases read in frame from base 1. The germline ends are 17 bases apart after V is trimmed by 5 bases and J by 10 bases. TCRbeta CDR3 regions were amplified from genomic DNA by means of the immunoSEQ Assay, a bias-controlled multiplex PCR. Per the original workflow: The number of nucleated cells in each sample was estimated by amplification of reference gene primers within the assay. To quantify the absolute abundance of each unique TCRbeta CDR3 rearrangement, sequence reads were collapsed and filtered. For each sample, productive Simpson clonality was calculated by taking the square root of Simpson's diversity index across productive rearrangements. TCRdb mirrors the immuneACCESS table, restricted to in-frame sequences. Some clones are absent from its copies; in checked studies, under half trace to an unresolved V gene, and the reason for the others is unknown. V, J and clone size are taken as reported in that table, and D and trimming were inferred from the DNA itself. The sample has 130,000 to 150,000 clones on record, just under 85% of them singletons. In total, the top ten clones hold roughly 2.9% of the sample.

Each collaborating institution followed its own protocols to collect whole blood in K2EDTA tubes. For TCRbeta analysis, collaborators shipped samples in one of three forms: frozen whole blood, isolated PBMCs, or DNA extracted from either of those sample types. About this clone itself: Its antigen remains unidentified. No base-level quality is on record; no much larger clone is a single base apart.

The source is a woman between 35 and 50 years old with active or convalescent COVID-19. Sequencing input: peripheral blood. This receptor chain uses TRBV27 and TRBJ1-4, and TRBD1 may be the D gene, going by 6 matching bases. The base sequence is TGTGCCAGCAGTCCTCGGGACACCGCGCGAAAACTGTTTTTT. It is translated as CASSPRDTARKLFF.